What follows are 20 T cell receptor beta chains derived from one specimen sequenced in a study of technical replicates of blood from a few donors. The protocol was immunoSEQ multiplex PCR, while the TCRdb copy is restricted to in-frame clones and leaves out a portion. Among over 85,000 clones listed, about 96% were seen once. The sample taken for sequencing was T cells isolated from PBMCs. The receptors come from a human donor in good health.

The gene calls are TRBV6-5 and TRBJ2-1; 7 positions agree with TRBD2. The CDR3 is 15 amino acids. The V segment lost 6 bases and the J segment 3 bases; nucleotides outside the gene matches: 8. The germline V gene encodes CDR1 MNHEY and CDR2 SVGAGI. In nucleotides, the CDR3 is TGTGCCAGCAGCCTTTCTAGCGGAAGCTACAATGAGCAGTTCTTC. This gives the protein CASSLSSGSYNEQFF.

The V gene is TRBV6-1, the J gene TRBJ1-4; the match to TRBD1 covers 9 bases. CDR3 length equals 15 residues. Per germline, CDR1 MNHNS and CDR2 SASEGT. V lost 8 bases and J lost 7; bases outside the gene matches: 11. The CDR3, as DNA: TGTGCCAGCCAAGTACCGGGACAGGGTAGTGAAAAACTGTTTTTT. Its translation is CASQVPGQGSEKLFF.

The sample holds one count of this clone. The CDR3 DNA follows: TGTGCCAGCAACCAGGGTAGCAATCAGCCCCAGCATTTT. Its translation is CASNQGSNQPQHF. V is TRBV28 and J is TRBJ1-5, with D perhaps TRBD1 (5 bases). Germline CDR1 and CDR2: MDHEN and SYDVKM. The CDR3 sequence is 13 residues long. V shed 7 bases and J shed 0 bases, with 7 bases lying between them. Using reference TRBV28 and TRBJ1-5 for the parts outside the CDR3, the full variable domain is DVKVTQSSRYLVKRTGEKVFLECVQDMDHENMFWYRQDPGLGLRLIYFSYDVKMKEKGDIPEGYSVSREKKERFSLILESASTNQTSMYLCASNQGSNQPQHFGDGTRLSIL.

The V gene is TRBV9, the J gene TRBJ2-3; TRBD2 matches at 7 bases. V lost 0 bases and J lost 8; bases outside the gene matches: 9. This CDR3 has 15 amino acids. The germline CDR1 and CDR2 sequences are SGDLS and YYNGEE. The chain's CDR3 is CASSVGPSGESTQYF. The CDR3, as DNA: TGTGCCAGCAGCGTAGGTCCTAGCGGTGAAAGTACGCAGTATTTT.

J is TRBJ1-4 and V is TRBV9, with TRBD1 as a possible D gene (6 bases). From germline, CDR1 is SGDLS and CDR2 YYNGEE. The CDR3 consists of 15 residues. V shed 3 bases and J shed 6 bases, with 15 bases lying between them. The CDR3 region has the DNA TGTGCCAGCAGCGCCCCAGGGGAAGTAGATGAAAAACTGTTTTTT. It encodes CASSAPGEVDEKLFF.

This rearrangement joins TRBV28 to TRBJ2-7, with D possibly being TRBD1 (6 bases). The CDR3 consists of 14 residues. Looked up from germline, CDR1 is MDHEN and CDR2 is SYDVKM. Trimming removed 5 bases at V and 6 bases at J, with 17 bases between. This CDR3 reads CASSLRGGSAEQYF. The DNA of the CDR3 is TGTGCCAGCAGTCTCAGGGGTGGGTCTGCCGAGCAGTACTTC.

This clone has a single count. The chain couples TRBV18 to TRBJ1-4, with 7 bases fitting TRBD1. Germline V gene sequence: CDR1 KGHSH, CDR2 LQKENI. CDR3 length: 15 amino acids. With V trimmed by 3 bases and J by 6 bases, 7 bases remained unmatched. Here the CDR3 DNA reads TGTGCCAGCTCACCCTTTGGGACAGAGGATGAAAAACTGTTTTTT. Its translation: CASSPFGTEDEKLFF. The complete variable domain, with remaining parts taken from reference TRBV18 and TRBJ1-4, reads NAGVMQNPRHLVRRRGQEARLRCSPMKGHSHVYWYRQLPEEGLKFMVYLQKENIIDESGMPKERFSAEFPKEGPSILRIQQVVRGDSAAYFCASSPFGTEDEKLFFGSGTQLSVL.

V and J are TRBV5-3 and TRBJ2-2, with TRBD1 identical over 11 bases. TRBV5-3 is noted as an ORF with a role that remains uncertain. CDR3 length: 18 amino acids. The V gene end was trimmed by 7 bases and the J gene end by 6 bases; junction bases not matched to a gene: 17. CDR3 sequence: CARLSTSLRDRGSGELFF. DNA of the CDR3: TGTGCCAGACTCTCGACCTCCCTCCGGGACAGGGGGTCCGGGGAGCTGTTTTTT.

The rearrangement links TRBV19 to TRBJ2-7; 7 nucleotides match TRBD2. Trimming at V came to 1 base and at J to 1 base, leaving 10 bases not matched to a gene. This CDR3 contains 17 residues. CDR1 and CDR2 from the germline V gene are LNHDA and SQIVND (reference sequence). In nucleotides, the CDR3 is TGTGCCAGTAGTATAGGCCTCTTCGCGGGAGTGTCCTACGAGCAGTACTTC. It codes for CASSIGLFAGVSYEQYF.

This chain links TRBV7-9 with TRBJ2-3; TRBD2 aligns across 11 bases. Germline lookup yields CDR1 SEHNR and CDR2 FQNEAQ (reference sequence). Trimming took 5 bases from V and 6 from J; bases not matched to a gene: 10. The CDR3 contains 16 residues. The CDR3 nucleotides are TGTGCCAGCAGCCCATTAGCGGGAGGGTCGGCGGATACGCAGTATTTT. Translating it yields CASSPLAGGSADTQYF.

CDR3 DNA: TGTGCCAGCAGCTTAACCGGGAGGGAGACCCAGTACTTC. The encoded protein is CASSLTGRETQYF. The J gene is TRBJ2-5, the V gene TRBV5-4; 7 nucleotides align to TRBD2. CDR1 SGHNT and CDR2 YYREEE come from the germline V gene (reference sequence). V lost 2 bases to trimming and J lost 5 bases; unmatched junction nucleotides: 3. This CDR3 has 13 residues.

This chain joins TRBV5-4 and TRBJ1-1; D is undetermined. The V end was cut by 0 bases, the J end by 4 bases, with 7 bases between. Germline V gene data show CDR1 as SGHNT and CDR2 as YYREEE (reference sequence). The CDR3 is made up of 13 amino acids. As DNA, the CDR3 is TGTGCCAGCAGCTTGGTCGAGGCCACTGAAGCTTTCTTT. Its translation is CASSLVEATEAFF.

The chain recombines TRBV30 with TRBJ1-4; D may be TRBD1 (5 bases). Trimming left V 0 bases short and J 4 bases short, with 9 bases between. The CDR3 totals 14 residues. CDR1 is GTSNPN, CDR2 SVGIG, per germline (reference sequence). CDR3 bases: TGTGCCTGGAGTGTAGTCAGGGATAATGAAAAACTGTTTTTT. This sequence encodes CAWSVVRDNEKLFF.

The genes are TRBV28 and TRBJ2-1; TRBD1 might be the D (6 bases). This CDR3 is 14 amino acids long. V lost 11 bases to trimming and J lost 5 bases, with 19 bases between them. Looked up from germline, CDR1 is MDHEN and CDR2 is SYDVKM. The CDR3 region is CADYSDSTHNEQFF. DNA of the CDR3: TGTGCCGATTACTCGGACAGCACCCACAATGAGCAGTTCTTC.

The V and J genes are TRBV6-5 and TRBJ2-7; D perhaps matches TRBD2 (5 bases). The V gene's germline CDR1 is MNHEY and CDR2 SVGAGI. V dropped 11 bases and J dropped 4 bases, with 9 bases sitting between them. The CDR3 is 10 amino acids. The CDR3, as DNA: TGTGCCGCTGGGGAGTACGAGCAGTACTTC. This translates into CAAGEYEQYF.

V usage is TRBV5-1 and J usage is TRBJ2-1, with 12 bases fitting TRBD1. Germline V gene sequence: CDR1 SGHRS, CDR2 YFSETQ. The CDR3 is 15 residues long. V lost 4 bases to trimming and J lost 8 bases; unmatched junction nucleotides: 7. The CDR3: CASSPGQGAGDEQFF. The CDR3 nucleotides are TGCGCCAGCAGCCCGGGACAGGGGGCAGGGGATGAGCAGTTCTTC.

V and J are TRBV7-2 and TRBJ2-1; D unclear. CDR1 and CDR2 (germline): SGHTA, FQGNSA. This CDR3 has 13 residues. The ends were cut back, 3 bases at V and 2 bases at J, with 5 bases in the middle. The CDR3 here is CASSFFAYNEQFF. The DNA for the CDR3 is TGTGCCAGCAGCTTTTTCGCCTACAATGAGCAGTTCTTC.

This rearrangement joins TRBV9 to TRBJ1-1; D not resolved. Germline CDR1 SGDLS, CDR2 YYNGEE. With 3 bases removed from V and 6 bases from J, the gap between germline ends came to 9 bases. The CDR3 runs to 12 residues. Here the CDR3 DNA reads TGTGCCAGCAGCGGGGCGACGGCTGAAGCTTTCTTT. Amino acid sequence: CASSGATAEAFF.

This clone occurred once. The rearrangement links TRBV28 to TRBJ2-4; tentative D call: TRBD1 (5 bases). CDR3 length: 13 residues. The germline V and J ends were trimmed by 5 bases and 5 bases, with 10 bases remaining between them. Germline V gene data show CDR1 as MDHEN and CDR2 as SYDVKM. In nucleotides, the CDR3 is TGTGCCAGCAGTGTTCAAGGGGAAAACATTCAGTACTTC. It yields the protein CASSVQGENIQYF.

The V call is TRBV7-8, the J call TRBJ2-7, with 7 positions matching TRBD2. Germline V CDR1 and CDR2: SGHVS, FQNEAQ. This CDR3 region has 15 residues. Trimming removed 5 bases from V and 4 bases from J; junction bases left unmatched: 11. The CDR3 protein is CASSGGGLGEYEQYF. The DNA of the CDR3 is TGTGCCAGCAGCGGGGGAGGGTTAGGAGAATACGAGCAGTACTTC.